This T cell receptor beta chain derives from a study of neurological immune-mediated disorders. Time point noted: longitudinal time-point 1 (baseline). This clonotype appeared a single time. As yet, its antigen is unknown. Study-wide results and caveats: No sharing of CDR3 amino acid sequences was observed among expanded clones across subjects, suggesting private repertoires in all groups.

With 10-nucleotide random UMIs included, cDNA was synthesized by 5'RACE. TCRdb recomputed calls from the 5' RACE reads with MiXCR, one row per CDR3 protein. The table shows about 49,000 distinct CDR3 sequences, with about a tenth occurring only once. The CDR3 loop spans 15 amino acids. Per the germline V gene, CDR1 is MNHNS and CDR2 is SASEGT. The V gene lost 7 bases and the J gene lost 6 bases, with 18 bases spanning the gap. The receptor comes from a middle-aged woman in good health. Material for sequencing was PBMCs. This rearrangement joins TRBV6-1 to TRBJ2-2; D may be TRBD2 (5 bases). The CDR3 sequence is CASKELARFPGELFF. The CDR3 DNA reads TGTGCCAGCAAGGAGCTAGCTCGATTTCCCGGGGAGCTGTTTTTT.